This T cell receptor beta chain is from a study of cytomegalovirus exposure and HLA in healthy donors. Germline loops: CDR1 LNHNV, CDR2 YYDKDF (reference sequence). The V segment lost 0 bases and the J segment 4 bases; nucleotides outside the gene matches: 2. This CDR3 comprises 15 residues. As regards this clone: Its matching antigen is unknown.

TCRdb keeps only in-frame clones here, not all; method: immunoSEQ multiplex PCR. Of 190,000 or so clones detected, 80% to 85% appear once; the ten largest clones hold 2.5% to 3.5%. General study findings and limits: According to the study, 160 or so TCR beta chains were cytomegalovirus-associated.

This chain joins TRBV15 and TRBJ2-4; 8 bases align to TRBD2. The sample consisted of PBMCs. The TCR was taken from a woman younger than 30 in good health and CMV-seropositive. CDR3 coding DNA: TGTGCCACCAGCAGAGATTCGGGGGGGAAAAACATTCAGTACTTC. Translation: CATSRDSGGKNIQYF.